This T cell receptor beta chain was sequenced during a study of CD8 T cells in Susac syndrome. RNA was extracted with the RNeasy kit, and a quantity of 0.5 to 1 ug was reverse transcribed using random hexamers. It was immunoSEQ multiplex PCR that amplified TCR beta CDR3 across 54 Vbeta and 13 Jbeta. TCRdb ran MiXCR on the immunoSEQ multiplex PCR reads and lists one entry per CDR3 protein. The sample lists over 95,000 distinct CDR3 sequences; under 95% were seen once. V shed 8 bases and J shed 0 bases, with 14 bases lying between them. CDR3 size: 16 residues. This chain joins TRBV12-3 or TRBV12-4 and TRBJ2-6, with D tentatively TRBD1 (6 bases). Material: CD8+ T cells from PBMCs. This sequence was found in a human donor in good health. CDR3 region: CASRQEGLSGANVLTF. The CDR3 DNA sequence: TGTGCCAGCCGACAGGAAGGCCTCTCTGGGGCCAACGTCCTGACTTTC.